Reported below is one T cell receptor (beta chain). Its antigen is as yet unknown. This CDR3 comprises 16 residues. Trimming took off 4 bases at V and 6 bases at J, with 18 bases between the two ends. The germline V gene has CDR1 SGHTA and CDR2 FQGNSA. Sequencing was performed with immunoSEQ multiplex PCR; in TCRdb, only in-frame clones are kept and a portion is missing. Among 850,000 to 1,200,000 clones listed, more than 60% were seen once. Within Nashville, Tennessee resided all donors, each a Caucasian adult. The sample comes from a study of shared clonotypes between healthy human individuals. Whole-study context: CD4 naive and CD4 memory each took three plates per donor, while CD8 naive took two and CD8 memory one. Regarding the study as a whole: Only a few donors were included, so the genetic and exposure-history diversity represented was limited. Non-shared clonotypes were found to have lower generation probabilities than the clonotypes that were shared by all four of the sorted-subset donors.

Material: memory CD4+ T cells sorted from blood. Subset specified: CD45RA-negative fraction. The source is a man between 18 and 35 years old in good health. V usage is TRBV7-2 and J usage is TRBJ2-2; the D gene could be TRBD1 or TRBD2 (7 bases each). The CDR3, as DNA: TGTGCCAGCAGCTCCCCGGGGAGGGGGCGAGCCGGGGAGCTGTTTTTT. Translation: CASSSPGRGRAGELFF.